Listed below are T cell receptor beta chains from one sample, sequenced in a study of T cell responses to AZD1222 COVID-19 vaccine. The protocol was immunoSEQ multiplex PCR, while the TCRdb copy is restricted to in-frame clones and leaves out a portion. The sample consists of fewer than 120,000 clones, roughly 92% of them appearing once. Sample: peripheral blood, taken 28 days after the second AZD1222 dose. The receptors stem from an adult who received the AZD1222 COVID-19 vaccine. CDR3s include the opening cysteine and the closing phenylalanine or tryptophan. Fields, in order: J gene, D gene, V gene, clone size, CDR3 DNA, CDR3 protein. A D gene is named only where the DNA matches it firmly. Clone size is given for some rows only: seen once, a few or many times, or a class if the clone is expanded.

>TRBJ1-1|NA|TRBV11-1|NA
TGTGCCAGCAGCTTCGTTGGAAAAGGGAACACTGAAGCTTTCTTT
CASSFVGKGNTEAFF
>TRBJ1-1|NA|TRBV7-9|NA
TGTGCCAGCAGCAATATGAGGGAAGAAGCTTTCTTT
CASSNMREEAFF
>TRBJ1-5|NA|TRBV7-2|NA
TGTGCCAGCAGGGTGGAATTGGGCCCAGCACATTTT
CASRVELGPAHF
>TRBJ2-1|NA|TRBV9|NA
TGTGCCAGCAGCGTAGCATACTACAATGAGCAGTTCTTC
CASSVAYYNEQFF
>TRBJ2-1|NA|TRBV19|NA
TGTGCCAGTAACACTGGGGGGATAGACAATGAGCAGTTCTTC
CASNTGGIDNEQFF
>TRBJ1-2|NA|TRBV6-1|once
TGTGCCAGCAGTGACAACATCGGTAACTATGGCTACACCTTC
CASSDNIGNYGYTF
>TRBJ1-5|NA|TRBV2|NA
TGTGCCAGCAGTGAGGGGATAGGGATAAATCAGCCCCAGCATTTT
CASSEGIGINQPQHF
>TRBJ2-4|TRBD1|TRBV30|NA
TGTGCCTGGAGTGGAGGGCAGGGGGCCGAAAACATTCAGTACTTC
CAWSGGQGAENIQYF
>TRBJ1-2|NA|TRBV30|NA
TGTGCCTGGACCCCATTGTATCTTGGCTACACCTTC
CAWTPLYLGYTF
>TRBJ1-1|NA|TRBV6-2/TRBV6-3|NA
TGTGCCAGCAGTTACAGGCAGAGGTCTTTCTTT
CASSYRQRSFF
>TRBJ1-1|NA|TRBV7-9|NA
TGTGCCAGCAGCACTGGGACGACTACTGAAGCTTTCTTT
CASSTGTTTEAFF
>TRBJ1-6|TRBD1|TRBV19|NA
TGTGCCAGTTGGGACAGGGGGCTCTATAATTCACCCCTCCACTTT
CASWDRGLYNSPLHF
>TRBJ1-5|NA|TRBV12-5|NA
TGTGCTAGTGGTTTCGGGCAGGATCAGCCCCAGCATTTT
CASGFGQDQPQHF
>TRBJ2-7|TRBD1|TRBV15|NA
TGTGCCACCAGCAGAGATCAACAGGGGTTCGACGAGCAGTACTTC
CATSRDQQGFDEQYF
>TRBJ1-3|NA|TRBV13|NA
TGTGCCAGCAGCCCCCGTGGTGATGGAAACACCATATATTTT
CASSPRGDGNTIYF
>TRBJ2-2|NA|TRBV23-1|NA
TGCGCCAGCAGCCTAATCGGGGTTCCGAGAGTCGCCGGGGAGCTGTTTTTT
CASSLIGVPRVAGELFF
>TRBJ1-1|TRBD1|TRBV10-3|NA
TGTGCCATCAGCCAAGGACCGGGACAGGGGCTTGAAGCTTTCTTT
CAISQGPGQGLEAFF
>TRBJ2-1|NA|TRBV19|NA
TGTGCCAGTAGGACGATAGGGTCCGATGAGCAGTTCTTC
CASRTIGSDEQFF
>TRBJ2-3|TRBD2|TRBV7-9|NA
TGTGCCAGCAGCTTAGGATACCAGCGGGGGGGCACGTATTTT
CASSLGYQRGGTYF
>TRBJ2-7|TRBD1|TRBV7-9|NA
TGTGCCAGCAGCTTAATGGGGACAGGGGGTTACGAGCAGTACTTC
CASSLMGTGGYEQYF
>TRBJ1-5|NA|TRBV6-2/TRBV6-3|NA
TGTGCCAGCAGTTATTTCGAGGTCGTTCAGCCCCAGCATTTT
CASSYFEVVQPQHF
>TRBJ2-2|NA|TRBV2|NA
TGTGCCAGCACTATAGACACTCTCGGAACCGGGGAGCTGTTTTTT
CASTIDTLGTGELFF
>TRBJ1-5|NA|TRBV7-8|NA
TGTGCCAGCAGCTTAGCGAGGGATCAGCCCCAGCATTTT
CASSLARDQPQHF
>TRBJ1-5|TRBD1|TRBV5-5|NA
TGTGCCAGCAGCTTGTGGCTGACAGGGAAGGGCAATCAGCCCCAGCATTTT
CASSLWLTGKGNQPQHF
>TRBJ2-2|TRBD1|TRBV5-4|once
TGTGCCAGCAGCAGAATGACAGGGAGCGCGGAGCTGTTTTTT
CASSRMTGSAELFF
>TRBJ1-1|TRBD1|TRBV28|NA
TGTGCCAGCAGTTTTTGGACAGGGGGCTTCATGAACACTGAAGCTTTCTTT
CASSFWTGGFMNTEAFF
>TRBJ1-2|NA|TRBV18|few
TGTGCCAGCTCACCGGACGGCTATGGCTACACCTTC
CASSPDGYGYTF
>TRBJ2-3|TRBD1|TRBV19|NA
TGTGCCAGTATCGGGGACAGGGCCCGGGATACGCAGTATTTT
CASIGDRARDTQYF
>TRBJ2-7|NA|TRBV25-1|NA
TGTGCCAGCAGTGAGTTGGAGAGCTCCTACGAGCAGTACTTC
CASSELESSYEQYF
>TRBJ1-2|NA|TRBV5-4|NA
TGTGCCAGCAGCTTAGAGGGCTACTATGGCTACACCTTC
CASSLEGYYGYTF
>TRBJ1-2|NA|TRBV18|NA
TGTGCCAGCTCACCCGACCCTGCTGCAGGTGGCTATGGCTACACCTTC
CASSPDPAAGGYGYTF
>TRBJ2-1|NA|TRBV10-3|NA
TGTGCCATCAGTGAGTCTACGCCCGTCTCCTACAATGAGCAGTTCTTC
CAISESTPVSYNEQFF
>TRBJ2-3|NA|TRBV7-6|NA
TGTGCCAGCAGCCCTGCGCTAAGGGATACGCAGTATTTT
CASSPALRDTQYF
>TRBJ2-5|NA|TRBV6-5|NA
TGTGCCAGCAGTTACTCTTCGGGTGGAGAGACCCAGTACTTC
CASSYSSGGETQYF
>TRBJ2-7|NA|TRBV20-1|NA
TGCAGTGCAGGATTAGCCTACGAGCAGTACTTC
CSAGLAYEQYF
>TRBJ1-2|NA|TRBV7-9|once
TGTGCCAGCCGCTTGCACCAAGACAGCTATGGCTACACCTTC
CASRLHQDSYGYTF
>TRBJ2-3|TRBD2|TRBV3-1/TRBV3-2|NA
TGTGCCAGCAGCCATTTAACTAGCGGTGGGGGGACGCAGTATTTT
CASSHLTSGGGTQYF
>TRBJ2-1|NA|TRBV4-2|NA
TGTGCCAGCAGCCCCGAACAGGGAGGTTTTTCCTCCTACAATGAGCAGTTCTTC
CASSPEQGGFSSYNEQFF
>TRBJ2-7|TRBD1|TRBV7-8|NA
TGTGCCAGCAGCTGGGACAGGGAGGTGGGCGAGCAGTACTTC
CASSWDREVGEQYF
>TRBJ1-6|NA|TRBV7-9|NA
TGTGCCAGCAGCGGGGGGTCCTATAATTCACCCCTCCACTTT
CASSGGSYNSPLHF
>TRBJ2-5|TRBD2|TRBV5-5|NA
TGTGCCAGCAGCTTGGATCCTAGCGGGATCCAAGAGACCCAGTACTTC
CASSLDPSGIQETQYF
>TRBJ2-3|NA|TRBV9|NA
TGTGCCAGCAGCGTAGAAAGTCTCTCCAGTCTCAGTACGCAGTATTTT
CASSVESLSSLSTQYF
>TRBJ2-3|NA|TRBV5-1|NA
TGCGCCAGCAGCTCTTCAGGACCGCGGAGCACAGATACGCAGTATTTT
CASSSSGPRSTDTQYF
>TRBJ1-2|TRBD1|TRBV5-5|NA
TGTGCCAGCAGCTCGGGACAGGGATATGGCTACACCTTC
CASSSGQGYGYTF
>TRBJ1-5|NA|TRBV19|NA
TGTGCCAGTAGTATCGTGGGGGTTCGGCAGCCCCAGCATTTT
CASSIVGVRQPQHF
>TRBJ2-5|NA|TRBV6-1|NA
TGTGCCAGCAGTGATCGGGCTCTTCAAGAGACCCAGTACTTC
CASSDRALQETQYF
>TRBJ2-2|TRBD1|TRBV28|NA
TGTGCCAGCAGCGTCCGGACAGGGGGAACCGGGGAGCTGTTTTTT
CASSVRTGGTGELFF
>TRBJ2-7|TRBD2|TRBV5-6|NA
TGTGCCAGCAGCCCCCCCCGGCGGGGGGGGTACGAGCAGTACTTC
CASSPPRRGGYEQYF
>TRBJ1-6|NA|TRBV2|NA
TGTGCCAGCAGTGAGACAGGCGAGAATTCACCCCTCCACTTT
CASSETGENSPLHF
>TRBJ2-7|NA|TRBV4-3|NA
TGCGCCAGCAGCCAAGATAAAGGGAGGACCGGGTTGTACTTC
CASSQDKGRTGLYF